Described below is a single T cell receptor (beta chain) sequence and its context. The data belong to a study of blood T cell repertoires in COVID-19. Study in general: COVID-19 samples collected from the United States, Italy and Spain covered acute and convalescent phases. T cells, B-cell-depleted T cells, or PBMCs provided the cDNA or gDNA that served as material.

This CDR3 has 16 amino acids. Germline V gene data show CDR1 as SGHRS and CDR2 as YFSETQ. Trimming shortened V by 0 bases and J by 0 bases, and 12 bases separated the two germline ends. Authors' analysis steps: Using reference gene primer amplification, nucleated cell counts were estimated. This table comes from immunoSEQ multiplex PCR, and its TCRdb copy is limited to in-frame clones, with some not included. V and J calls plus clone size are reproduced from that table; the DNA served to infer D and trimming. The sample consists of roughly 30,000 clones, approximately 88% of them appearing once. The source material was peripheral blood. This chain uses TRBV5-1 with TRBJ1-1; D perhaps matches TRBD1 (5 bases). The clonotype comes from a man older than 75 with active COVID-19. The CDR3 sequence is CASSLGRGILNTEAFF. The CDR3 DNA sequence: TGCGCCAGCAGCTTGGGTAGGGGAATATTGAACACTGAAGCTTTCTTT.